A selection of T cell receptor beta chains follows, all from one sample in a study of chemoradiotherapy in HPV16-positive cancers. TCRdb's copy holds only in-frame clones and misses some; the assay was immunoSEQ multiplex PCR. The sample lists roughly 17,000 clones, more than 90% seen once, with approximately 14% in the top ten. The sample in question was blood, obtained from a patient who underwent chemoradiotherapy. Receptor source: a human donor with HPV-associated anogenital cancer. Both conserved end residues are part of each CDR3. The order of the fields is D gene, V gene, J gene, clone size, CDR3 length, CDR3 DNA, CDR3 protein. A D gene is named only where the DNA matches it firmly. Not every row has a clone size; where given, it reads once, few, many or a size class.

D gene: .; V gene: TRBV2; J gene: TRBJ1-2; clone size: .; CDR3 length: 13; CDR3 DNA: TGTGCCAGCAGTGAAAACGGCAACTATGGCTACACCTTC; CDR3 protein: CASSENGNYGYTF
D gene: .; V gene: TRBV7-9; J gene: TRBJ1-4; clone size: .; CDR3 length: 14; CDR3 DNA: TGTGCCAGCAGCTCATCAGTTAACAATGAAAAACTGTTTTTT; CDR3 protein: CASSSSVNNEKLFF
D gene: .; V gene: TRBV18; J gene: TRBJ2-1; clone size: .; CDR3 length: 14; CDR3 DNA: TGTGCCAGCTCCCCGAAGGGCGGCTCGAATGAGCAGTTCTTC; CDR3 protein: CASSPKGGSNEQFF
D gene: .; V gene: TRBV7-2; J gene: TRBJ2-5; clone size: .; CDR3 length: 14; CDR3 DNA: TGTGCCAGCAGCTTAGTGAGGGGCCAAGAGACCCAGTACTTC; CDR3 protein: CASSLVRGQETQYF
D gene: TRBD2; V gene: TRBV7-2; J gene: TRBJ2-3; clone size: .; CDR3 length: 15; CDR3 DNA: TGTGCCAGCAGGGGACTAGCGGTTAGCACAGATACGCAGTATTTT; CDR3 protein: CASRGLAVSTDTQYF
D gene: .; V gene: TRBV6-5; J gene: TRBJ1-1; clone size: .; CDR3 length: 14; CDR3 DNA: TGTGCCAGCAGTTACTCGATTCGATCGACTGAAGCTTTCTTT; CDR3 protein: CASSYSIRSTEAFF
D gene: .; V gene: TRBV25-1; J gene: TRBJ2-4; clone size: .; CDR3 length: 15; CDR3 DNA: TGTGCCAGCAGGGATGGACAGCCTTACGAAAACATTCAGTACTTC; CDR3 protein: CASRDGQPYENIQYF
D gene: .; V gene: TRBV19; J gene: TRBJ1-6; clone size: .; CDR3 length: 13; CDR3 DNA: TGTGCCAGTAGTGAGCAGGGAGGTTCACCCCTCCACTTT; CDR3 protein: CASSEQGGSPLHF
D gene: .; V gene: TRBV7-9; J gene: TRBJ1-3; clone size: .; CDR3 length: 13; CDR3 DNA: TGTGCCAGCAACCGAGGGACTGGAAACACCATATATTTT; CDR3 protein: CASNRGTGNTIYF
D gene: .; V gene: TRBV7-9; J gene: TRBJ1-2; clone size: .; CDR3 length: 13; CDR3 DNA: TGTGCCAGCAGCGCCCCCCCCTATTATGGCTACACCTTC; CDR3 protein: CASSAPPYYGYTF
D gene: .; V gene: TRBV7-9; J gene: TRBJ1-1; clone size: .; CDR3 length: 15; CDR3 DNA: TGTGCCAGCAGCTCGGGGGCGCGACGGAACACTGAAGCTTTCTTT; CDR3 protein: CASSSGARRNTEAFF
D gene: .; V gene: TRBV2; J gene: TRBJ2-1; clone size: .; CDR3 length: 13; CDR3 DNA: TGTGCCAGCAGCGAACAGGGTTTCAATGAGCAGTTCTTC; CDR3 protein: CASSEQGFNEQFF
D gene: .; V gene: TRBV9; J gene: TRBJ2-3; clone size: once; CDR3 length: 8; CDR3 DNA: TGTGCCAGCAGCCCGGATCATTTT; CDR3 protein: CASSPDHF
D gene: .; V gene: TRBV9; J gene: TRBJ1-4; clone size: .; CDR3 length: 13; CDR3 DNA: TGTGCCAGCAGCGTAGGTAATAGTGAAAAACTGTTTTTT; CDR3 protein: CASSVGNSEKLFF
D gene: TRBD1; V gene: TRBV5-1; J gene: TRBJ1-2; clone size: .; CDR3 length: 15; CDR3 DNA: TGCGCCAGCAGCTTGACAGGGGCTTCTAACTATGGCTACACCTTC; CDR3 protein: CASSLTGASNYGYTF
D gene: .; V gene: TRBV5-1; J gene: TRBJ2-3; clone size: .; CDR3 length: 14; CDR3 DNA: TGCGCCAGCAGCTATAACGGGGGAACAGATACGCAGTATTTT; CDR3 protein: CASSYNGGTDTQYF
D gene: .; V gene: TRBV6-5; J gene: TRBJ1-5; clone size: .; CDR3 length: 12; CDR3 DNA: TGTGCCAGCAGTTACGATGAAGAACCCCAGCATTTT; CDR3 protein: CASSYDEEPQHF
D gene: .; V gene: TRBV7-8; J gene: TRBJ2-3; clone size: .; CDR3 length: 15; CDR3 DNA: TGTGCCAGCAGCCCACTAAGTGGGAGCCCAGATACGCAGTATTTT; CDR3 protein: CASSPLSGSPDTQYF
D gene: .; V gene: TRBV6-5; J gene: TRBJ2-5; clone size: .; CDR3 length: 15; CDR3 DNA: TGTGCCAGCAGTTACGCAGGGTCCCCCGGAGAGACCCAGTACTTC; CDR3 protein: CASSYAGSPGETQYF
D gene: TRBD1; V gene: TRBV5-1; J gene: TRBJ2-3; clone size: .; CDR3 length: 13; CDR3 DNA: TGCGCCAGCGGGACAGGGGACACAGATACGCAGTATTTT; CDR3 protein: CASGTGDTDTQYF
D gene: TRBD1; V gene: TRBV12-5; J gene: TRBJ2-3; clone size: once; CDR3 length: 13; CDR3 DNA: TGTGCTAGTGGTTGGACAGGGACAGATACGCAGTATTTT; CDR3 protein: CASGWTGTDTQYF
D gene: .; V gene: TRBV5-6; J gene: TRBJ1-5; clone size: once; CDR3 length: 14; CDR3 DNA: TGTGCCAGCAGCTTATCAGGGGAATATCAGCCCCAGCATTTT; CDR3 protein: CASSLSGEYQPQHF
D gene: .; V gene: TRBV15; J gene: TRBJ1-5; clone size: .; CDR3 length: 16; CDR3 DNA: TGTGCCACCAGCAGAGGACCGCAGGGGAGCGATCAGCCCCAGCATTTT; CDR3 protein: CATSRGPQGSDQPQHF
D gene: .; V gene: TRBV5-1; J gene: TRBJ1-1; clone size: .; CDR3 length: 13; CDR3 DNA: TGCGCCAGCAGCTTGACAGGGAACACTGAAGCTTTCTTT; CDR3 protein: CASSLTGNTEAFF
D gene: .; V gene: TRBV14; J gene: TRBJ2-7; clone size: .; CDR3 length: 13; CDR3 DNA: TGTGCCAGCAGCCGGTCCTCGTATTACGAGCAGTACTTC; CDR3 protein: CASSRSSYYEQYF
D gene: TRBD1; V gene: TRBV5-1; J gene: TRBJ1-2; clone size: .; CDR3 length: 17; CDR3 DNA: TGCGCCAGCAGCTTGGAAGCAGGGGGGTCCAACTTAGGGGGCTACACCTTC; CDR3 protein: CASSLEAGGSNLGGYTF
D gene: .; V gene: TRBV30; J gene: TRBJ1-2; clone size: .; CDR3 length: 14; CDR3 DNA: TGTGCCTGCGCCGGGACTTTCACTTTTGATGGCTACACCTTC; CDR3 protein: CACAGTFTFDGYTF
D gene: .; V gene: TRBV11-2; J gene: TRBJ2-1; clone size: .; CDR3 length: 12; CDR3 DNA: TGTGCCAGCAGCTTAGATACAAATGAGCAGTTCTTC; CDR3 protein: CASSLDTNEQFF
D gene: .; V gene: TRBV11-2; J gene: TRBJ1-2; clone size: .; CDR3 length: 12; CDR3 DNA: TGTGCCAGCAGCTTAGCAGGGGATGGCTACACCTTC; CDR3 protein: CASSLAGDGYTF
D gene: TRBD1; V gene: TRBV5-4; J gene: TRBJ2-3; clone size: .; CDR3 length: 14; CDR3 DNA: TGTGCCAGCAGCTTTGACAGGGGCACAGATACGCAGTATTTT; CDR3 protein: CASSFDRGTDTQYF
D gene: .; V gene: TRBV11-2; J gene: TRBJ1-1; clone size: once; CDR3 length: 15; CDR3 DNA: TGTGCCAGCAGCTCATCGAGGGTCGGGAACACTGAAGCTTTCTTT; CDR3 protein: CASSSSRVGNTEAFF
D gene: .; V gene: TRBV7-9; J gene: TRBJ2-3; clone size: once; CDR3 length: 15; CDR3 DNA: TGTGCCAGCAGCTTCTCAGGGGACCGCACAGATACGCAGTATTTT; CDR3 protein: CASSFSGDRTDTQYF
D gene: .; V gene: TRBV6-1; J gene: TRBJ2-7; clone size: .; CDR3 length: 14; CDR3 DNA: TGTGCCAGCAGTGAAGAGTATGGGCTCGGCGAGCAGTACTTC; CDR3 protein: CASSEEYGLGEQYF
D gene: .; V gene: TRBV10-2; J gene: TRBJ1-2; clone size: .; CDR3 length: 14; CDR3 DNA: TGCGCCACATCCTACGGGACCGCTAACTATGGCTACACCTTC; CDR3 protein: CATSYGTANYGYTF
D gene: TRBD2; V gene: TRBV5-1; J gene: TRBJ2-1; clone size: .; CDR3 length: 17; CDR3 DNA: TGCGCCAGCAGCTTGGGACTAGCGGGGGGGCCTATCAATGAGCAGTTCTTC; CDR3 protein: CASSLGLAGGPINEQFF
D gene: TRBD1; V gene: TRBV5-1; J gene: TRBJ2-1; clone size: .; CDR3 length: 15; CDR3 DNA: TGCGCCAGCAGCCCAACCGGGACAGGGGGCAGTGAGCAGTTCTTC; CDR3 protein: CASSPTGTGGSEQFF
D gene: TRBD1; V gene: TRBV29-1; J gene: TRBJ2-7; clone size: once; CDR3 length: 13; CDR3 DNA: TGCAGCGTTGCACAGGGGGCGATTTACGAGCAGTACTTC; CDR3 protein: CSVAQGAIYEQYF
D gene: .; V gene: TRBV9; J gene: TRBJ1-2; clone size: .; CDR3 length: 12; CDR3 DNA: TGTGCCAGCAGCCAAAGAAGGGATGGCTACACCTTC; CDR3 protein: CASSQRRDGYTF